The 25 T cell receptor beta chains given below trace back to one sample, sequenced in a study of cytomegalovirus exposure and HLA in healthy donors. It was with 60 Vbeta and 13 Jbeta primers that the PCR ran. The protocol was immunoSEQ multiplex PCR, while the TCRdb copy is restricted to in-frame clones and leaves out a portion. The sample contains around 200,000 clones, over 65% of which appear only once. Sequences were obtained from PBMCs. These receptor sequences come from a woman in her 50s in good health and CMV-seropositive.

The rearrangement joins TRBV5-6 to TRBJ2-5, with 10 bases lining up with TRBD2. The CDR3 length is 14 residues. From germline, CDR1 is SGHDT and CDR2 YYEEEE. V shed 4 bases, J shed 3 bases, and the junction held 3 bases outside the gene matches. The CDR3 loop is CASSLLAGEETQYF. DNA for the CDR3: TGTGCCAGCAGCCTTCTAGCGGGGGAAGAGACCCAGTACTTC.

The rearrangement links TRBV7-2 to TRBJ1-2, with 8 bases matching TRBD1. This CDR3 contains 14 residues. J gave up 7 bases and V 3 bases, and 7 bases lay outside the gene matches. The V gene's germline CDR1 is SGHTA and CDR2 FQGNSA. The CDR3 is CASSFVQGARGYTF. The CDR3 DNA reads as TGTGCCAGCAGCTTCGTGCAGGGGGCGCGTGGCTACACCTTC.

This clone was picked up a small number of times. This chain connects TRBV6-5 to TRBJ2-7; 9 positions match TRBD2. Germline CDR1 reads MNHEY; CDR2 reads SVGAGI. The CDR3 is 14 residues long. With 1 base clipped from V and 4 bases from J, the junction kept 2 bases outside the gene matches. This CDR3 reads CASSYLAGEYEQYF. The CDR3 coding sequence is TGTGCCAGCAGTTACTTAGCGGGGGAGTACGAGCAGTACTTC.

The sample holds one count of this clone. V and J are TRBV6-5 and TRBJ2-7; weak D call: TRBD2 (5 bases). This CDR3 comprises 13 residues. The V and J ends lost 0 bases and 6 bases respectively, with 9 bases between them. The V gene's germline CDR1 is MNHEY and CDR2 SVGAGI. CDR3 protein: CASSYSIGSEQYF. DNA of the CDR3: TGTGCCAGCAGTTACTCGATAGGGAGCGAGCAGTACTTC.

To note about this clone: This same CDR3 is encoded by further DNA sequences in the sample. This rearrangement joins TRBV7-3 to TRBJ2-3, with 12 nucleotides matching TRBD2. Trimming took 2 bases from V and 7 from J; bases not matched to a gene: 4. The germline gives CDR1 SGHTA, CDR2 FQGTGA. The CDR3 consists of 15 residues. This chain's CDR3 is CASSLASGRANTQYF. The DNA for the CDR3 is TGTGCCAGCAGCTTAGCTAGCGGGAGGGCAAATACGCAGTATTTT.

The V and J genes are TRBV18 and TRBJ2-5, with D perhaps TRBD2 (6 bases). Germline V gene sequence: CDR1 KGHSH, CDR2 LQKENI. V was clipped by 0 bases and J by 7 bases, with 18 bases between them. The CDR3 is 16 residues long. The CDR3 loop is CASSPPMEGPRWTQYF. CDR3 DNA sequence: TGTGCCAGCTCACCACCGATGGAGGGGCCGCGCTGGACCCAGTACTTC.

The genes are TRBV2 and TRBJ2-3; the match to TRBD2 covers 11 bases. CDR1 SNHLY and CDR2 FYNNEI come from the germline V gene. The CDR3 loop spans 17 amino acids. The junction had 9 bases not matched to a gene; V was cut back by 7 bases and J by 0 bases. CDR3: CASKGLAGGLSTDTQYF. Written as DNA, the CDR3 is TGTGCCAGCAAGGGGCTAGCGGGGGGACTAAGCACAGATACGCAGTATTTT.

This chain joins TRBV11-2 and TRBJ2-7, with TRBD1 as a possible D gene (5 bases). V lost 5 bases and J lost 5, with 7 bases in between. CDR1 is SGHAT and CDR2 is FQNNGV in the germline V gene. The CDR3 spans 11 residues. DNA of the CDR3: TGTGCCAGCAGCCCCAGGGACGAGCAGTACTTC. It yields the protein CASSPRDEQYF.

V is TRBV2 and J is TRBJ2-7; 7 positions agree with TRBD1. This CDR3 comprises 14 residues. Trimming took 6 bases from V and 4 from J; bases not matched to a gene: 9. Germline-derived CDR1 and CDR2 are SNHLY and FYNNEI. CDR3 residues: CASRGQDHSYEQYF. The CDR3 DNA reads as TGTGCCAGCAGAGGACAGGACCACTCTTACGAGCAGTACTTC.

This clone was seen at least ten times. This chain uses TRBV15 with TRBJ1-1; TRBD1 matches at 10 bases. Looked up from germline, CDR1 is LNHNV and CDR2 is YYDKDF (reference sequence). The CDR3 loop spans 16 amino acids. Trimming removed 0 bases from V and 6 bases from J; junction bases left unmatched: 7. DNA of the CDR3: TGTGCCACCAGCAGAGATCTCGGGACAGGGGCGGCTGAAGCTTTCTTT. Residues: CATSRDLGTGAAEAFF.

The rearrangement uses TRBV28 and TRBJ2-3, with TRBD2 matching over 7 bases. The CDR3 length is 12 residues. V trimming: 4 bases; J trimming: 8 bases; junction bases outside the gene matches: 3. Per germline, CDR1 MDHEN and CDR2 SYDVKM. The CDR3 protein is CASSWGEGTQYF. The CDR3 coding sequence is TGTGCCAGCAGTTGGGGGGAGGGTACGCAGTATTTT. The full variable domain, in which reference TRBV28 and TRBJ2-3 provide the parts outside the CDR3, is DVKVTQSSRYLVKRTGEKVFLECVQDMDHENMFWYRQDPGLGLRLIYFSYDVKMKEKGDIPEGYSVSREKKERFSLILESASTNQTSMYLCASSWGEGTQYFGPGTRLTVL.

The chain is built from TRBV5-4 and TRBJ2-7; a possible D gene is TRBD2 (5 bases). The CDR3 spans 15 residues. The V and J ends lost 0 bases and 0 bases respectively, with 10 bases between them. Germline V gives CDR1 SGHNT, CDR2 YYREEE (reference sequence). The CDR3 sequence is CASSLELGTSYEQYF. CDR3 DNA sequence: TGTGCCAGCAGCTTGGAACTAGGCACCTCCTACGAGCAGTACTTC.

This chain connects TRBV2 to TRBJ2-2, with TRBD2 matching 15 bases. Germline CDR1 reads SNHLY; CDR2 reads FYNNEI. The CDR3 loop spans 17 amino acids. The V segment lost 6 bases and the J segment 2 bases; nucleotides outside the gene matches: 4. CDR3 sequence reads: CASRLGLAGGNTGELFF. The CDR3 region has the DNA TGTGCCAGCAGGTTGGGACTAGCGGGGGGTAACACCGGGGAGCTGTTTTTT. The whole variable domain, remainder taken from reference TRBV2 and TRBJ2-2, is EPEVTQTPSHQVTQMGQEVILRCVPISNHLYFYWYRQILGQKVEFLVSFYNNEISEKSEIFDDQFSVERPDGSNFTLKIRSTKLEDSAMYFCASRLGLAGGNTGELFFGEGSRLTVL.

This chain links TRBV7-9 with TRBJ2-7, with a tentative D call TRBD2 (5 bases). The CDR3 consists of 15 residues. Looked up from germline, CDR1 is SEHNR and CDR2 is FQNEAQ (reference sequence). V was pared by 2 bases and J by 4 bases, with 15 bases between. The CDR3 DNA follows: TGTGCCAGCAGCTTAATGAGGGCACAGCGATACGAGCAGTACTTC. It translates to CASSLMRAQRYEQYF.

This clone was detected only once. This chain connects TRBV5-1 to TRBJ2-2, with D possibly being TRBD1 (6 bases). CDR3 length: 15 residues. Germline CDR1 is SGHRS and CDR2 is YFSETQ. The germline V and J ends were trimmed by 5 bases and 2 bases, with 13 bases remaining between them. In nucleotides, the CDR3 is TGCGCCAGCAGTGACTGGACAGTAAACACCGGGGAGCTGTTTTTT. Encoded protein: CASSDWTVNTGELFF.

The rearrangement joins TRBV19 to TRBJ2-7, with 9 bases lining up with TRBD1. Trimming at V came to 5 bases and at J to 0 bases, leaving 5 bases not matched to a gene. In germline, CDR1 is LNHDA, CDR2 SQIVND (reference sequence). The CDR3 consists of 15 residues. The CDR3 nucleotides are TGTGCCAGTAGTCCCGGGACAGGGTCCTCCTACGAGCAGTACTTC. Translation: CASSPGTGSSYEQYF.

The chain employs TRBV7-9 and TRBJ2-5; 8 bases agree with TRBD1. The germline V gene encodes CDR1 SEHNR and CDR2 FQNEAQ (reference sequence). The CDR3 runs 14 residues. V shed 2 bases and J 2 bases; nucleotides not matched to a gene: 1. The CDR3 protein is CASSLTGGQETQYF. The CDR3 DNA is TGTGCCAGCAGCTTAACAGGGGGACAAGAGACCCAGTACTTC.

The chain is built from TRBV18 and TRBJ1-4; 7 nucleotides agree with TRBD1. Germline CDR1 is KGHSH and CDR2 is LQKENI. This CDR3 is 15 amino acids long. Trimming took 6 bases from V and 5 from J; bases not matched to a gene: 9. This chain's CDR3 is CASSYDRVLNEKLFF. Written as DNA, the CDR3 is TGTGCCAGCTCGTACGACAGGGTCTTGAATGAAAAACTGTTTTTT.

This clone was detected once. This chain joins TRBV5-5 and TRBJ2-7; 8 bases are a match to TRBD2. The CDR3 has 15 residues. The germline CDR1 and CDR2 sequences are SGHKS and YYEKEE (reference sequence). Germline trimming cut 3 bases from V and 2 bases from J; bases unmatched to any gene: 7. The CDR3 DNA sequence: TGTGCCAGCAGCTCCCCCGGGACTAGTGCCTACGAGCAGTACTTC. Residues: CASSSPGTSAYEQYF.

This clone has only a few counts. The CDR3 is CASSQDRGHYGYTF. CDR3 in DNA: TGCGCCAGCAGCCAAGATAGGGGGCACTATGGCTACACCTTC. J is TRBJ1-2 and V is TRBV4-1, with 7 positions matching TRBD1. J lost 3 bases, V lost 0 bases, and 1 base had no gene match. The germline V gene has CDR1 MGHRA and CDR2 YSYEKL. The CDR3 consists of 14 residues.

V and J are TRBV7-2 and TRBJ2-7; weak D call: TRBD1 (6 bases). V was trimmed by 2 bases and J by 5 bases, leaving 16 bases between them. CDR3 length equals 15 residues. Germline lookup yields CDR1 SGHTA and CDR2 FQGNSA. In DNA, the CDR3 is TGTGCCAGCAGCTTAATAGGGGGTCCAGGGAACGAGCAGTACTTC. It is translated as CASSLIGGPGNEQYF.

The V call is TRBV5-5, the J call TRBJ2-7; 8 nucleotides agree with TRBD2. Germline V gives CDR1 SGHKS, CDR2 YYEKEE (reference sequence). With V trimmed by 1 base and J by 1 base, 4 bases remained unmatched. The CDR3 spans 15 residues. The CDR3 spells CASSLMVAGSYEQYF. The CDR3 nucleotides are TGTGCCAGCAGCTTGATGGTAGCGGGATCCTACGAGCAGTACTTC.

This clone has a single count. The chain uses TRBV2 and TRBJ1-2; 8 bases align to TRBD1. The CDR3 loop spans 13 amino acids. V lost 6 bases, J lost 7 bases, and 7 bases stayed unmatched. Germline V gene lookup returns CDR1 SNHLY and CDR2 FYNNEI. CDR3 amino acids: CASRVDRDGGYTF. In DNA, the CDR3 is TGTGCCAGCAGGGTGGACAGGGACGGTGGCTACACCTTC.

V and J are TRBV29-1 and TRBJ2-4, with 9 bases matching TRBD1. The CDR3 runs 15 residues. Germline lookup yields CDR1 SQVTM and CDR2 ANQGSEA. V shed 6 bases and J 1 base; nucleotides not matched to a gene: 7. The CDR3: CSVVDRGGAKNIQYF. The CDR3 DNA is TGCAGCGTCGTGGACAGGGGTGGCGCCAAAAACATTCAGTACTTC.

This chain connects TRBV27 to TRBJ2-7; 9 positions match TRBD1. The CDR3 sequence is 17 residues long. The J segment lost 3 bases and the V segment lost 4 bases, leaving 13 bases of the junction unmatched. Looked up from germline, CDR1 is MNHEY and CDR2 is SMNVEV (reference sequence). This CDR3 is CASSSRLTGGSIYEQYF. The CDR3 nucleotides are TGTGCCAGCAGTTCCCGCCTAACAGGGGGCTCGATCTACGAGCAGTACTTC.